This T cell receptor beta chain was recovered during a study of STAT5B mutations in CD4+ large granular lymphocyte leukemia. The assay was immunoSEQ multiplex PCR, and TCRdb's table has in-frame clones only and misses some. The table has around 21,000 clones, approximately 71% seen once; the top ten hold 3.5% to 5%. CDR1 and CDR2 from the germline V gene are SGHTA and FQGNSA. CDR3 size: 15 residues. V lost 6 bases and J lost 6, with 21 bases in between. The TCR originated in a human donor in good health. Material: CD4+ T cells from blood buffy coats. This chain connects TRBV7-2 to TRBJ2-7, with D possibly matching TRBD1 (5 bases). The CDR3 region is CASSRVAGPTFEQYF. The CDR3 region has the DNA TGTGCCAGCAGTAGAGTTGCAGGGCCTACCTTCGAGCAGTACTTC.